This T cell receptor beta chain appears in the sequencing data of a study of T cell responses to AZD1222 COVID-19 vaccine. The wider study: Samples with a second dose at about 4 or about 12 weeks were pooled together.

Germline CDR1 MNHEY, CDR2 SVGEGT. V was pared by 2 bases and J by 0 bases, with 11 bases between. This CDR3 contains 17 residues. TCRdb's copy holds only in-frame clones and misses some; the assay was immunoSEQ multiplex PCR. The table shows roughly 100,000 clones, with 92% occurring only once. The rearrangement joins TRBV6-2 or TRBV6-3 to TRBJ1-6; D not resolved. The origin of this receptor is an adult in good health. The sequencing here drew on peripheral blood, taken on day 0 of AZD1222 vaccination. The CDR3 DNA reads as TGTGCCAGCAGTTACAAGGCCGCCAGCTCCTATAATTCACCCCTCCACTTT. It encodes CASSYKAASSYNSPLHF.